The source of this T cell receptor beta chain is a study of T cells in Graves' hyperthyroidism and ophthalmopathy. This CDR3 comprises 17 residues. Trimming took 3 bases from V and 0 from J; bases not matched to a gene: 5. Germline CDR1 reads SGDLS; CDR2 reads YYNGEE. RNA transcripts served as the template for amplifying TCR beta CDR3 regions. TCR CDR3 underwent first-round RT-PCR with the HTBI primer set. Using its own MiXCR run on the multiplex PCR reads, TCRdb lists one record per CDR3 protein. The repertoire consists of about 34,000 distinct CDR3 sequences, with 52% occurring once and the leading ten covering under 30%.

This chain joins TRBV9 and TRBJ2-7, with 14 bases aligning to TRBD2. The sequence was obtained from a woman aged 35 to 49 with Graves' ophthalmopathy. Specimen: blood. For the CDR3, the DNA is TGTGCCAGCAGCGGCGGACTAGCGGGGGGCAACTCCTACGAGCAGTACTTC. Its protein product is CASSGGLAGGNSYEQYF.